A selection of T cell receptor beta chains follows, all from one sample in a study of T cells in localized non-small cell lung cancer. The assay was immunoSEQ multiplex PCR, and TCRdb's table has in-frame clones only and misses some. The sample contains some 80,000 clones, 80% to 90% of which appear only once. Sequencing was performed on peripheral blood, taken before any cancer treatment. The source is a man aged 35 to 70 with stage I lung adenocarcinoma. CDR3s leave out the opening cysteine and the closing phenylalanine or tryptophan.

>TRBV7-9
ASSLGADYGYT
>TRBV7-7
ASSQGVRTDTQY
>TRBV11-2
ASSDRASPRRPYEQY
>TRBV20-1
SASPNNEQF
>TRBV20-1
SANRVYEQY
>TRBV19
ASSDRFYGYT
>TRBV14
ASSLRTGWNTEAF
>TRBV30
AWQHISGDEQY
>TRBV28
ASRPTAYEKLF
>TRBV5-8
ASTEGQTVLRAQY
>TRBV10-3
AISELGQENTEAF
>TRBV5-1
ASSSSGTFSTDTQY
>TRBV9
ASSARGPDEKLF
>TRBV5-1
ASSLGQQYRDRQETQY
>TRBV9
ASSVETRGGTEAF
>TRBV4-3
ASSQLTSNTQY
>TRBV18
ASSPAGGRYNEQF
>TRBV18
ASSPETSPPYEQY
>TRBV5-1
ASSLRGGGQVNYGYT
>TRBV11-2
ASSLRGRGNNEQF
>TRBV28
ASSFSGSGRAF
>TRBV9
ASSAGGGLDTQY
>TRBV27
ASSNQPGQGTYEQY
>TRBV18
ASSPPSGRLGEQF
>TRBV10-3
AISESQADYGYT
>TRBV14
ASSPMPESKETQY
>TRBV4-2
ASSFGGGGAPYGYT
>TRBV6-5
ASSYSLARDYEQF
>TRBV10-2
ASTGLLGEAF
>TRBV18
ASSPPGQGVQF
>TRBV19
ASSIGRGNQETQY
>TRBV27
ASSPLGTGNQPQH
>TRBV5-6
ASSLESLSGGYT
>TRBV5-1
ASSLVVGYEQY
>TRBV9
ASSVRGTGSYEQY
>TRBV23-1
ASTPYSLASNQPQH
>TRBV5-1
ASRRGIGGSYNEQF
>TRBV5-1
ASSLSGIHGEQY
>TRBV5-1
ASSLAGTQETQY
>TRBV5-1
ASSLEAARNTEAF
>TRBV2
ASSYGQETQY
>TRBV5-1
ASTRDRGALRELF
>TRBV6-4
ASSEPGVGRNTEAF